The 19 T cell receptor beta chains reported below all come from one sample, sequenced in a study of metastatic and nonmetastatic thyroid tumors. All patients were untreated before thyroid surgery. MiXCR was used by TCRdb to re-call the PCR reads. The table shows around 24,000 clones, with less than 15% occurring only once. The source material was blood. These receptors came from a female donor with papillary thyroid cancer or a benign thyroid nodule (not recorded which). Some clones in this sample may be carry-over from other donors' samples.

Ten or more counts support this clone. This chain joins TRBV12-3 or TRBV12-4 and TRBJ2-1; D is ambiguous. The CDR3 runs to 12 residues. V lost 0 bases and J 9 bases, leaving 6 bases between the germline ends. The CDR3 sequence: CASSLARLEQFF. CDR3 bases: TGTGCCAGCAGTTTAGCCCGGCTTGAGCAGTTCTTC.

This clone was counted many times. The J gene is TRBJ2-1, the V gene TRBV9, with D unclear. The germline V gene encodes CDR1 SGDLS and CDR2 YYNGEE. Trimming cost V 0 bases and J 8 bases, with 9 bases left between them. This CDR3 region has 13 residues. In nucleotides, the CDR3 is TGTGCCAGCAGCGTAGATCAGCAGGATGAGCAGTTCTTC. It is translated as CASSVDQQDEQFF.

This clone was seen ten or more times. The chain is built from TRBV28 and TRBJ2-3; 10 positions agree with TRBD1. Germline values: CDR1 MDHEN, CDR2 SYDVKM. The CDR3 has 15 residues. The V segment lost 6 bases and the J segment 5 bases; nucleotides outside the gene matches: 8. CDR3 sequence reads: CASSPTGGGLDTQYF. CDR3 nucleotide sequence: TGTGCCAGCAGCCCGACAGGGGGCGGTTTAGATACGCAGTATTTT.

This chain connects TRBV10-3 to TRBJ2-7; the D gene is possibly TRBD1 (5 bases). This CDR3 comprises 13 residues. Germline lookup yields CDR1 ENHRY and CDR2 SYGVKD. The germline V and J ends were trimmed by 0 bases and 2 bases, with 5 bases remaining between them. DNA for the CDR3: TGTGCCATCAGTGAGTCACAGGCCTACGAGCAGTACTTC. Its protein product is CAISESQAYEQYF.

This clone was seen more than once but under ten times. The chain recombines TRBV25-1 with TRBJ2-2, with D unclear. Germline V CDR1 and CDR2: MGHDK, SYGVNS. CDR3 length: 15 residues. The V gene lost 1 base and the J gene lost 0 bases, with 6 bases spanning the gap. The CDR3 DNA sequence: TGTGCCAGCAGTGAATTGGCAGCGAACACCGGGGAGCTGTTTTTT. Its translation: CASSELAANTGELFF.

This clone was found many times. A single base separates this from a much larger clone, so it may be a read error. The CDR3: CASSLVRTYEQYV. The CDR3 coding sequence is TGTGCCAGCAGCTTAGTCAGAACCTACGAGCAGTACGTC. V gene TRBV7-8 combines with J gene TRBJ2-7; unclear D gene. The CDR3 contains 13 residues. Germline CDR1 SGHVS, CDR2 FQNEAQ. Between the trimmed V and J ends, which lost 1 base and 2 bases, there was a span of 6 bases.

This clone was detected many times. The J gene is TRBJ1-4, the V gene TRBV27, with a possible D match to TRBD1 (5 bases). V was pared by 3 bases and J by 6 bases, with 8 bases between. The CDR3 covers 13 residues. CDR1 is MNHEY, CDR2 SMNVEV, per germline (reference sequence). The CDR3 loop reads CASSFWGDEKLFF. The CDR3 coding sequence is TGTGCCAGCAGTTTTTGGGGGGATGAAAAACTGTTTTTT.

In its sample, this clone was seen a few times. J is TRBJ1-1 and V is TRBV6-1; D call uncertain. Looked up from germline, CDR1 is MNHNS and CDR2 is SASEGT. Trimming took 1 base from V and 1 from J, leaving 10 bases between them. This CDR3 contains 15 residues. The chain's CDR3 is CASSEDGVWNTEAFF. CDR3 bases: TGTGCCAGCAGTGAAGATGGGGTCTGGAACACTGAAGCTTTCTTT.

This clone was picked up many times. V usage is TRBV5-6 and J usage is TRBJ2-3; tentative D call: TRBD2 (6 bases). V was cut by 4 bases and J by 2 bases, with 14 bases left in between. The length of the CDR3 is 15 residues. Germline assignment: CDR1 SGHDT and CDR2 YYEEEE. CDR3: CASSPEEGYTDTQYF. DNA of the CDR3: TGTGCCAGCAGCCCCGAGGAGGGTTACACAGATACGCAGTATTTT.

This clone was counted ten times or more. The chain recombines TRBV30 with TRBJ1-2; the match to TRBD1 covers 8 bases. Germline V lookup: CDR1 GTSNPN, CDR2 SVGIG (reference sequence). This CDR3 contains 12 residues. Trimming removed 4 bases from V and 7 bases from J; junction bases left unmatched: 5. In DNA, the CDR3 is TGTGCCTGGACCAGGGGGCCGGGTGGCTACACCTTC. Translation gives CAWTRGPGGYTF.

This clone was recorded many times. The chain carries TRBV27 and TRBJ2-1; TRBD2 matches at 12 bases. The CDR3 runs 18 residues. Unmatched junction bases numbered 17, after V lost 6 bases and J lost 8 bases. The germline CDR1 and CDR2 sequences are MNHEY and SMNVEV (reference sequence). The CDR3 loop is CASSNLPPRLAGAYEQFF. The CDR3 nucleotides read TGTGCCAGCAGCAATTTACCCCCCCGACTAGCGGGAGCATATGAGCAGTTCTTC.

This clone showed up many times. V and J are TRBV2 and TRBJ1-2; 10 bases match TRBD1. The CDR3 contains 13 residues. V dropped 6 bases and J dropped 8; count of bases not matched to a gene: 6. Germline V gene lookup returns CDR1 SNHLY and CDR2 FYNNEI. The CDR3 DNA reads as TGTGCCAGCAGCGGACAGGGGGTAGGCGGCTACACCTTC. Translation gives CASSGQGVGGYTF.

By frequency in the sample, this clone is medium-sized. V and J are TRBV6-1 and TRBJ1-2, with TRBD1 matching 7 bases. CDR3 length: 14 residues. Germline V CDR1 and CDR2: MNHNS, SASEGT. V was clipped by 0 bases and J by 4 bases; unmatched bases: 2. The CDR3 loop reads CASSEAGTAYGYTF. The CDR3 DNA sequence: TGTGCCAGCAGTGAAGCCGGGACAGCCTATGGCTACACCTTC.

The chain carries TRBV6-2 or TRBV6-3 and TRBJ2-3; 11 bases are a match to TRBD2. Germline V gene data show CDR1 as MNHEY and CDR2 as SVGEGT. With V trimmed by 7 bases and J by 3 bases, 6 bases remained unmatched. This CDR3 has 15 residues. This chain's CDR3 is CASTLAGVITDTQYF. The DNA for the CDR3 is TGTGCCAGCACACTAGCGGGAGTTATAACAGATACGCAGTATTTT.

In this sample, this clone turned up many times. V and J are TRBV25-1 and TRBJ2-5, with 10 bases matching TRBD1. The CDR3 is made up of 15 amino acids. Germline-derived CDR1 and CDR2 are MGHDK and SYGVNS. The junction had 7 bases not matched to a gene; V was cut back by 2 bases and J by 7 bases. The CDR3 region has the DNA TGTGCCAGCAGTGAAAGACAGGGGGCTGGAGGGACCCAGTACTTC. Encoded protein: CASSERQGAGGTQYF.

At least ten counts were recorded for this clone. V gene TRBV11-2 combines with J gene TRBJ2-7; D unclear. V lost 5 bases and J 2 bases, leaving 10 bases between the germline ends. The CDR3 length is 13 residues. Germline CDR1 is SGHAT and CDR2 is FQNNGV. The CDR3 sequence: CASSTFGAYEQYF. For the CDR3, the DNA is TGTGCCAGCAGCACCTTTGGGGCCTACGAGCAGTACTTC.

This clone was found once. The junction departs from the called germline gene at one end, perhaps through a read error. V and J are TRBV30 and TRBJ2-7; no firm D call. Per the germline V gene, CDR1 is GTSNPN and CDR2 is SVGIG (reference sequence). The CDR3 sequence is 12 residues long. CDR3 nucleotides: TGTGCCTGGAGTCGGCCCACCTACGCGCAGTACTTC. This codes for CAWSRPTYAQYF. Supplemented by reference TRBV30 and TRBJ2-7, the full variable domain reads SQTIHQWPATLVQPVGSPLSLECTVEGTSNPNLYWYRQAAGRGLQLLFYSVGIGQISSEVPQNLSASRPQDRQFILSSKKLLLSDSGFYLCAWSRPTYAQYFGPGTRLTVT.

The sample holds many counts of this clone. The identical CDR3 is also encoded by other nucleotide sequences in the sample. The gene calls are TRBV20-1 and TRBJ2-5; D is unclear. The CDR3 totals 13 residues. Looked up from germline, CDR1 is DFQATT and CDR2 is SNEGSKA (reference sequence). Trimming pared 2 bases from V and 6 bases from J, leaving 13 bases between. CDR3 region: CSARIPRLQTQYF. CDR3 bases: TGCAGTGCTAGAATCCCCCGGTTGCAGACCCAGTACTTC.

A few counts support this clone. The chain recombines TRBV12-3 or TRBV12-4 with TRBJ2-3; 7 bases line up with TRBD2. V was clipped by 4 bases and J by 1 base; unmatched bases: 5. The CDR3 runs 15 residues. In nucleotides, the CDR3 is TGTGCCAGCAGTTGGGGTCGGGGGGGCACAGATACGCAGTATTTT. It encodes CASSWGRGGTDTQYF.